The clone carrying this TCR beta chain was counted between two and nine times. Antigen unknown. J gave up 7 bases and V 10 bases, and 9 bases lay outside the gene matches. Germline CDR1 and CDR2: SNHLY and FYNNEI. The CDR3 runs to 15 residues. After constant-region reverse-primer amplification, full-length variable regions underwent semi-nested PCR with Nested Universal Primer A. Each CDR3 protein is one row after TCRdb ran MiXCR on the 5' RACE reads. The sample contains around 8,000 distinct CDR3 sequences, approximately 35% of which appear only once. CD4+CD45RO+CD25- cells were isolated as memory CD4+ T cells. General study findings and limits: The TCR gene usage of tumor memory CD4+ T cells clustered together with blood and lymph node memory CD4+ cells and with lymph node naive CD4+ cells.

The V gene is TRBV2, the J gene TRBJ2-1; 14 bases are a match to TRBD2. The origin of this receptor is a female donor with breast cancer. The sequenced material came from tumor-infiltrating memory CD4+ T cells sorted from the breast tumor. Subset specified: memory CD4+ T cells, CD4+CD45RO+CD25-. CDR3 sequence: CAMSATSGRGNEQFF. CDR3 coding DNA: TGTGCCATGTCGGCGACTAGCGGGAGGGGTAATGAGCAGTTCTTC.